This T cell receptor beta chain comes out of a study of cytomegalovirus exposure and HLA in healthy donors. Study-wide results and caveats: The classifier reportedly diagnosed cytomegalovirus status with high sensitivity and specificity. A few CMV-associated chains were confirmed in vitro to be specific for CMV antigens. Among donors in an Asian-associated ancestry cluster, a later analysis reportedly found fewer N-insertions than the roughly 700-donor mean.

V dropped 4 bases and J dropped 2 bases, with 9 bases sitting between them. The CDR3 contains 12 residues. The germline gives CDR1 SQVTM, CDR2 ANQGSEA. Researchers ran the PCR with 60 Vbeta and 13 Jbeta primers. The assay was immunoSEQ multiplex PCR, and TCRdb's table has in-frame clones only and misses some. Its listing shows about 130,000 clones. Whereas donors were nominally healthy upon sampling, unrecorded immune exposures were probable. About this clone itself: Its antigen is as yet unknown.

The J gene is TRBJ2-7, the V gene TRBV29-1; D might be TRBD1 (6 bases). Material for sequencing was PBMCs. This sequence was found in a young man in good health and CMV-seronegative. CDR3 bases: TGCAGCGTTGGTGCAGGGGCCTACGAGCAGTACTTC. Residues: CSVGAGAYEQYF.